Listed here are 30 T cell receptor beta chains from one sample, sequenced in a study of Ad26.COV2.S vaccination and SARS-CoV-2 variants. Indicated treatment: around 19 received Ad26.COV2.S at low or high dose, single or two shots; several received placebo; per-sample allocation not given. Samples analyzed were those drawn on day 63 after the first vaccine or placebo injection. Some clones are missing from TCRdb's copy, which holds only in-frame ones; the method was immunoSEQ multiplex PCR. The sample records hundreds of thousands of clones, 80% to 90% being singletons. The sequencing used peripheral blood, collected in a trial of Ad26.COV2.S vaccine versus placebo. These receptors were obtained from a person between 18 and 65 years old who received the Ad26.COV2.S COVID-19 vaccine or a placebo.

The V and J genes are TRBV27 and TRBJ2-3; D perhaps matches TRBD1 (7 bases). CDR3 length: 14 residues. Germline-derived CDR1 and CDR2 are MNHEY and SMNVEV (reference sequence). With 7 bases removed from V and 3 bases from J, the gap between germline ends came to 14 bases. The CDR3 loop is CASTPGGRTDTQYF. The DNA for the CDR3 is TGTGCCAGCACCCCAGGGGGGCGGACAGATACGCAGTATTTT.

The chain uses TRBV11-1 and TRBJ1-2; no clear D gene. Germline assignment: CDR1 SGHAT and CDR2 FQDESV (reference sequence). Between the trimmed V and J ends, which lost 5 bases and 6 bases, there was a span of 7 bases. CDR3 length: 11 amino acids. In nucleotides, the CDR3 is TGTGCCAGCAGCCCCTATGATGGCTACACCTTC. Amino acids: CASSPYDGYTF.

The chain carries TRBV27 and TRBJ1-5; TRBD1 matches at 7 bases. V was pared by 6 bases and J by 2 bases, with 10 bases of the junction left unmatched. Per the germline V gene, CDR1 is MNHEY and CDR2 is SMNVEV (reference sequence). The CDR3 is 16 amino acids. This chain's CDR3 is CASRGQARGGNQPQHF. The CDR3 nucleotides read TGTGCCAGCAGGGGACAAGCCAGGGGGGGCAATCAGCCCCAGCATTTT.

In this sample, this clone turned up a few times. The chain recombines TRBV12-3 or TRBV12-4 with TRBJ1-1; D is unclear. Trimming removed 6 bases at V and 6 bases at J, with 11 bases between. CDR3 length equals 12 residues. CDR3 in DNA: TGTGCCAGCAGACCGGAGAAGCCTGAAGCTTTCTTT. Translated, it gives CASRPEKPEAFF.

J is TRBJ2-3 and V is TRBV7-9; 8 nucleotides match TRBD1. The CDR3 spans 15 residues. CDR1 and CDR2 from the germline V gene are SEHNR and FQNEAQ (reference sequence). V dropped 8 bases and J dropped 2; count of bases not matched to a gene: 9. CDR3 loop: CASDRGNQITDTQYF. CDR3 bases: TGTGCCAGCGACAGGGGTAATCAAATCACAGATACGCAGTATTTT.

The V call is TRBV4-3, the J call TRBJ2-7, with 8 bases matching TRBD1. Trimming cost V 0 bases and J 2 bases; bases outside gene matches: 3. There are 15 residues in the CDR3. Germline V gene sequence: CDR1 LGHNA, CDR2 YSLEER. The CDR3, as DNA: TGCGCCAGCAGCCAAGAGGACAGGGCGGCCTACGAGCAGTACTTC. Its protein product is CASSQEDRAAYEQYF.

This clone was seen a few times. The genes are TRBV2 and TRBJ1-1, with D uncertain. CDR3 size: 16 residues. The germline V and J ends were trimmed by 6 bases and 5 bases, with 22 bases remaining between them. The germline CDR1 and CDR2 sequences are SNHLY and FYNNEI. The CDR3 DNA reads TGTGCCAGCAGCCAAGACTTTACTGGGGAGTGGACTGAAGCTTTCTTT. Its protein product is CASSQDFTGEWTEAFF. Variable domain in full (rest from reference TRBV2 and TRBJ1-1): EPEVTQTPSHQVTQMGQEVILRCVPISNHLYFYWYRQILGQKVEFLVSFYNNEISEKSEIFDDQFSVERPDGSNFTLKIRSTKLEDSAMYFCASSQDFTGEWTEAFFGQGTRLTVV.

This chain uses TRBV30 with TRBJ1-5, with D tentatively TRBD1 (5 bases). CDR1 and CDR2 from the germline V gene are GTSNPN and SVGIG (reference sequence). This CDR3 has 15 amino acids. Trimming stripped 3 bases from V and 4 bases from J, with 16 bases between. The CDR3 spells CAWSPTGDRNQPQHF. CDR3 sequence (DNA): TGTGCCTGGAGCCCTACAGGAGATAGAAATCAGCCCCAGCATTTT.

V and J are TRBV5-5 and TRBJ1-3; D perhaps matches TRBD1 (6 bases). Deletions cut 0 bases from V and 0 bases from J, with 10 bases between. The CDR3 sequence is 16 residues long. Germline loops: CDR1 SGHKS, CDR2 YYEKEE (reference sequence). Written as DNA, the CDR3 is TGTGCCAGCAGCTTGGGGACAGTGAGCTCTGGAAACACCATATATTTT. It yields the protein CASSLGTVSSGNTIYF.

The genes are TRBV4-1 and TRBJ1-2; no clear D gene. V was cut by 2 bases and J by 0 bases, with 10 bases left in between. The length of the CDR3 is 15 residues. Germline V gene data show CDR1 as MGHRA and CDR2 as YSYEKL. CDR3 sequence: CASSQSPTPNYGYTF. The CDR3 nucleotides are TGCGCCAGCAGCCAAAGCCCTACCCCTAACTATGGCTACACCTTC.

The sample holds one count of this clone. V and J are TRBV29-1 and TRBJ1-5, with 8 positions matching TRBD1. Germline V gene lookup returns CDR1 SQVTM and CDR2 ANQGSEA. The ends lost 7 bases at V and 3 bases at J; junction bases unmatched: 5. The CDR3 is 13 residues long. For the CDR3, the DNA is TGCAGCGCTTGGACAGGGAACAATCAGCCCCAGCATTTT. As protein: CSAWTGNNQPQHF. Combining the CDR3 with reference TRBV29-1 and TRBJ1-5 gives the whole variable domain SAVISQKPSRDICQRGTSLTIQCQVDSQVTMMFWYRQQPGQSLTLIATANQGSEATYESGFVIDKFPISRPNLTFSTLTVSNMSPEDSSIYLCSAWTGNNQPQHFGDGTRLSIL.

V usage is TRBV19 and J usage is TRBJ2-5; 12 nucleotides agree with TRBD2. CDR1 is LNHDA, CDR2 SQIVND, per germline (reference sequence). The CDR3 is 20 amino acids. J was trimmed by 1 base and V by 3 bases; bases with no gene match: 15. CDR3 bases: TGTGCCAGTAGTATGAGTGTTCCTAGCGGGGGGGCTTTTTCCCAAGAGACCCAGTACTTC. It specifies CASSMSVPSGGAFSQETQYF.

V gene TRBV30 combines with J gene TRBJ1-6; 11 nucleotides line up with TRBD1. From germline, CDR1 is GTSNPN and CDR2 SVGIG (reference sequence). The CDR3 sequence is 13 residues long. V was pared by 7 bases and J by 12 bases, with 8 bases of the junction left unmatched. DNA for the CDR3: TGTGCCTCCCAGGGACAGGGGGGCAGACCCCTCCACTTT. Protein sequence: CASQGQGGRPLHF.

The genes are TRBV2 and TRBJ1-1, with a tentative D call TRBD1 (6 bases). CDR1 is SNHLY, CDR2 FYNNEI, per germline. V lost 7 bases and J 10 bases, leaving 16 bases between the germline ends. The CDR3 totals 12 residues. Written as DNA, the CDR3 is TGTGCCAGCATTCTGGGGGGCCTCGGAGCTTTCTTT. Its protein is CASILGGLGAFF.

This clone was counted ten times or more. The J gene is TRBJ1-4, the V gene TRBV4-3; D is perhaps TRBD1 (5 bases). CDR1 and CDR2 (germline): LGHNA, YSLEER. Trimming shortened V by 0 bases and J by 9 bases, and 14 bases separated the two germline ends. This CDR3 region has 15 residues. DNA for the CDR3: TGCGCCAGCAGCCAAGATCACGGGGGGATTAAAAAACTGTTTTTT. Protein: CASSQDHGGIKKLFF.

CDR3 loop: CASSIGTVKNYGYTF. DNA of the CDR3: TGTGCCAGCAGCATTGGGACAGTTAAAAACTATGGCTACACCTTC. The V gene is TRBV9, the J gene TRBJ1-2, with 7 bases that match TRBD1. Trimming removed 4 bases from V and 2 bases from J; junction bases left unmatched: 8. This CDR3 comprises 15 residues. Germline V gene sequence: CDR1 SGDLS, CDR2 YYNGEE.

This chain uses TRBV7-2 with TRBJ2-1, with 12 bases matching TRBD2. Germline CDR1 and CDR2: SGHTA and FQGNSA. This CDR3 region has 15 residues. The J segment lost 8 bases and the V segment lost 6 bases, leaving 8 bases of the junction unmatched. In nucleotides, the CDR3 is TGTGCCAGCAGGTATTCTAGCGGGGGGGCATATGAGCAGTTCTTC. This codes for CASRYSSGGAYEQFF.

The J gene is TRBJ1-5, the V gene TRBV30; 7 bases are shared with TRBD1. V shed 3 bases and J 2 bases; nucleotides not matched to a gene: 4. This CDR3 spans 14 amino acids. The V gene's germline CDR1 is GTSNPN and CDR2 SVGIG (reference sequence). CDR3 region: CAWSADRGNQPQHF. CDR3 in DNA: TGTGCCTGGAGCGCAGACAGGGGCAATCAGCCCCAGCATTTT.

This clone came up a few times. This chain's CDR3 is CASSRTDRMDGYTF. In DNA form, the CDR3 reads TGTGCCAGCAGCCGGACAGATCGGATGGATGGCTACACCTTC. The chain uses TRBV5-4 and TRBJ1-2, with D tentatively TRBD1 (6 bases). The germline V gene has CDR1 SGHNT and CDR2 YYREEE (reference sequence). Trimming removed 4 bases from V and 6 bases from J, with 16 bases in between. The CDR3 runs 14 residues. Full variable domain (rest looked up from reference TRBV5-4 and TRBJ1-2): ETGVTQSPTHLIKTRGQQVTLRCSSQSGHNTVSWYQQALGQGPQFIFQYYREEENGRGNFPPRFSGLQFPNYSSELNVNALELDDSALYLCASSRTDRMDGYTFGSGTRLTVV.

V and J are TRBV4-2 and TRBJ1-1; a weak D match, TRBD1 (5 bases). Germline CDR1 and CDR2: LGHNA and YNFKEQ. The germline V and J ends were trimmed by 0 bases and 1 base, with 15 bases remaining between them. This CDR3 has 17 residues. CDR3 sequence (DNA): TGTGCCAGCAGCCAAGATTTGGGCCCAGGGAAGAACACTGAAGCTTTCTTT. As protein: CASSQDLGPGKNTEAFF.

The rearrangement uses TRBV14 and TRBJ1-2, with 8 bases lining up with TRBD1. Germline CDR1 and CDR2: SGHDN and FVKESK. The length of the CDR3 is 15 residues. Trimming took 6 bases from V and 0 from J; bases not matched to a gene: 6. The CDR3 region is CASRPGTGANYGYTF. DNA for the CDR3: TGTGCCAGCAGACCTGGGACAGGAGCTAACTATGGCTACACCTTC. The whole variable domain, remainder taken from reference TRBV14 and TRBJ1-2, is EAGVTQFPSHSVIEKGQTVTLRCDPISGHDNLYWYRRVMGKEIKFLLHFVKESKQDESGMPNNRFLAERTGGTYSTLKVQPAELEDSGVYFCASRPGTGANYGYTFGSGTRLTVV.

This chain joins TRBV30 and TRBJ2-5, with 9 bases that match TRBD2. This CDR3 has 15 residues. Losses at the gene ends were 1 base for V and 2 bases for J; bases not matched to a gene: 5. CDR1 GTSNPN and CDR2 SVGIG come from the germline V gene (reference sequence). The CDR3 protein is CAWSEGLAAQETQYF. In DNA, the CDR3 is TGTGCCTGGAGTGAGGGACTAGCCGCACAAGAGACCCAGTACTTC.

The rearrangement links TRBV24-1 to TRBJ2-2; D not certain. The CDR3 extends over 13 amino acids. Trimming removed 4 bases at V and 0 bases at J, with 2 bases between. Germline-derived CDR1 and CDR2 are KGHDR and SFDVKD. CDR3 protein: CATSDPNTGELFF. DNA for the CDR3: TGTGCCACCAGTGACCCGAACACCGGGGAGCTGTTTTTT.

This clone was detected once. This chain connects TRBV5-1 to TRBJ2-6; 10 positions match TRBD1. This CDR3 has 19 residues. Germline assignment: CDR1 SGHRS and CDR2 YFSETQ. Trimming at V came to 4 bases and at J to 3 bases, leaving 13 bases not matched to a gene. CDR3 sequence: CASSPRGVTGGGGANVLTF. The DNA for the CDR3 is TGCGCCAGCAGCCCGCGGGGTGTGACAGGGGGCGGTGGGGCCAACGTCCTGACTTTC. Full variable domain (remainder filled in from reference TRBV5-1 and TRBJ2-6): KAGVTQTPRYLIKTRGQQVTLSCSPISGHRSVSWYQQTPGQGLQFLFEYFSETQRNKGNFPGRFSGRQFSNSRSEMNVSTLELGDSALYLCASSPRGVTGGGGANVLTFGAGSRLTVL.

The V and J genes are TRBV30 and TRBJ1-2; D is perhaps TRBD1 (6 bases). The V gene's germline CDR1 is GTSNPN and CDR2 SVGIG (reference sequence). This CDR3 has 14 residues. The germline V and J ends were trimmed by 4 bases and 2 bases, with 14 bases remaining between them. The CDR3 loop is CAWTLGGTNYGYTF. In nucleotides, the CDR3 is TGTGCCTGGACTTTGGGGGGGACAAACTATGGCTACACCTTC.

This chain connects TRBV4-3 to TRBJ1-1, with 7 bases aligning to TRBD1. The V segment lost 1 base and the J segment 4 bases; nucleotides outside the gene matches: 3. Germline V gives CDR1 LGHNA, CDR2 YSLEER. CDR3 length: 14 residues. Here the CDR3 reads CASSQGGGRTEAFF. CDR3 nucleotides: TGCGCCAGCAGCCAAGGAGGGGGCCGCACTGAAGCTTTCTTT.

The chain couples TRBV2 to TRBJ2-2; D ambiguous. V lost 3 bases and J 0 bases, leaving 8 bases between the germline ends. Looked up from germline, CDR1 is SNHLY and CDR2 is FYNNEI. The CDR3 has 15 amino acids. The CDR3 is CASSEQQPNTGELFF. In DNA form, the CDR3 reads TGTGCCAGCAGTGAGCAACAGCCGAACACCGGGGAGCTGTTTTTT.

The CDR3 loop is CASSPGQTGLNSPLHF. The CDR3 DNA sequence: TGTGCCAGCTCACCGGGACAGACAGGTTTGAATTCACCCCTCCACTTT. V usage is TRBV18 and J usage is TRBJ1-6, with 7 bases matching TRBD1. The germline V gene has CDR1 KGHSH and CDR2 LQKENI. V shed 3 bases, J shed 7 bases, and the junction held 9 bases outside the gene matches. The CDR3 extends over 16 amino acids.

The chain has TRBV6-5 and TRBJ2-7; D call uncertain. CDR1 and CDR2 (germline): MNHEY, SVGAGI. CDR3 length: 13 amino acids. V lost 1 base to trimming and J lost 6 bases, with 10 bases between them. The CDR3 nucleotides are TGTGCCAGCAGTTACTGGAGAAGAGGCGAGCAGTACTTC. Translated: CASSYWRRGEQYF.

The table lists this clone with a few counts. The V and J genes are TRBV27 and TRBJ2-2; 7 nucleotides agree with TRBD1. The junction had 7 bases not matched to a gene; V was cut back by 0 bases and J by 6 bases. In germline, CDR1 is MNHEY, CDR2 SMNVEV (reference sequence). The length of the CDR3 is 16 residues. CDR3 region: CASSLSTGISPGELFF. The CDR3 DNA reads as TGTGCCAGCAGTTTATCGACAGGGATTTCCCCCGGGGAGCTGTTTTTT.